Below, 25 T cell receptor beta chains from the same sample are listed, as sequenced in a study of blood T cell repertoires in COVID-19. Data came from immunoSEQ multiplex PCR; TCRdb stores just in-frame clones and leaves some out. Among 15,000 to 20,000 clones listed, around 94% were seen once. The sample comprised peripheral blood. These receptor sequences come from a human donor in a cohort sampled during active COVID-19.

This chain joins TRBV5-1 and TRBJ2-1; 7 bases align to TRBD1. The germline V gene has CDR1 SGHRS and CDR2 YFSETQ. CDR3 length: 18 amino acids. J gave up 5 bases and V 2 bases, and 16 bases lay outside the gene matches. The CDR3 nucleotides are TGCGCCAGCAGCTTACGTACAGGGGCGGTGAACAAGGACAATGAGCAGTTCTTC. Translating gives CASSLRTGAVNKDNEQFF.

This clone came up once. The chain carries TRBV29-1 and TRBJ1-1; weak D call: TRBD1 (6 bases). V dropped 5 bases and J dropped 8 bases, with 15 bases sitting between them. The germline V gene encodes CDR1 SQVTM and CDR2 ANQGSEA. The CDR3 is 12 residues long. The CDR3 spells CSVTPGVPEAFF. The DNA of the CDR3 is TGCAGCGTTACCCCAGGGGTCCCAGAAGCTTTCTTT.

The genes are TRBV6-5 and TRBJ2-1; 7 bases align to TRBD1. Trimming cost V 8 bases and J 2 bases; bases outside gene matches: 6. Germline-derived CDR1 and CDR2 are MNHEY and SVGAGI. This CDR3 region has 14 residues. The CDR3 nucleotides read TGTGCCAGCCGGGGACAGTCGCCCTACAATGAGCAGTTCTTC. Translating gives CASRGQSPYNEQFF.

This sequence joins TRBV4-2 and TRBJ2-7; the match to TRBD2 covers 8 bases. V lost 2 bases, J lost 2 bases, and 8 bases stayed unmatched. This CDR3 contains 16 residues. The germline CDR1 and CDR2 sequences are LGHNA and YNFKEQ. This CDR3 is CASSQNSRGGPYEQYF. Written as DNA, the CDR3 is TGTGCCAGCAGCCAAAATAGCCGGGGGGGCCCCTACGAGCAGTACTTC.

This sequence joins TRBV3-1 (or the pseudogene TRBV3-2) and TRBJ2-1; the match to TRBD2 covers 12 bases. CDR1 LGHDT and CDR2 YNNKEL come from the germline V gene (reference sequence). The CDR3 runs to 15 residues. V lost 2 bases, J lost 6 bases, and 2 bases stayed unmatched. Here the CDR3 DNA reads TGTGCCAGCAGCCAAACTAGCGGGGGGCCCAATGAGCAGTTCTTC. The encoded protein is CASSQTSGGPNEQFF.

V gene TRBV6-5 combines with J gene TRBJ2-7; 7 bases are shared with TRBD1. This CDR3 comprises 14 residues. Germline CDR1 is MNHEY and CDR2 is SVGAGI. Trimming removed 2 bases from V and 3 bases from J; junction bases left unmatched: 4. The CDR3 here is CASSYQQGIYEQYF. In nucleotides, the CDR3 is TGTGCCAGCAGTTACCAACAGGGGATCTACGAGCAGTACTTC.

V is TRBV10-3 and J is TRBJ2-3; 11 positions agree with TRBD2. Unmatched junction bases numbered 2, after V lost 2 bases and J lost 1 base. The CDR3 is 16 residues long. Germline V CDR1 and CDR2: ENHRY, SYGVKD. The CDR3 is CAISETLAGGTDTQYF. The CDR3 region has the DNA TGTGCCATCAGTGAGACACTAGCGGGGGGCACAGATACGCAGTATTTT.

The gene calls are TRBV19 and TRBJ1-1, with D hard to call. Trimming left V 7 bases short and J 2 bases short, with 17 bases between. The V gene's germline CDR1 is LNHDA and CDR2 SQIVND (reference sequence). CDR3 size: 15 residues. CDR3 DNA: TGTGCCAGTAATTTCGGAGGCTCGGCAAACACTGAAGCTTTCTTT. Its translation: CASNFGGSANTEAFF.

The V gene is TRBV9, the J gene TRBJ1-2, with TRBD1 matching over 12 bases. Germline-derived CDR1 and CDR2 are SGDLS and YYNGEE. Trimming at V came to 3 bases and at J to 4 bases, leaving 4 bases not matched to a gene. The length of the CDR3 is 15 residues. CDR3 in DNA: TGTGCCAGCAGCGAGGGGACAGGGGGCATCTATGGCTACACCTTC. Its translation: CASSEGTGGIYGYTF.

This clone was recorded once. The chain links TRBV4-2 to TRBJ2-1, with D maybe TRBD2 (6 bases). The CDR3 runs 18 residues. Germline CDR1 reads LGHNA; CDR2 reads YNFKEQ. Trimming stripped 4 bases from V and 0 bases from J, with 19 bases between. The DNA of the CDR3 is TGTGCCAGCAGCCCCCTTACCCTTAGCGGATACTCCTACAATGAGCAGTTCTTC. Translation gives CASSPLTLSGYSYNEQFF.

The chain couples TRBV5-4 to TRBJ1-1; maybe TRBD1 (6 bases). The CDR3 is 14 amino acids. The V gene's germline CDR1 is SGHNT and CDR2 YYREEE (reference sequence). Trimming removed 1 base at V and 1 base at J, with 8 bases between. The CDR3 region is CASSLKTGNTEAFF. The DNA for the CDR3 is TGTGCCAGCAGCTTGAAGACAGGGAACACTGAAGCTTTCTTT.

This rearrangement joins TRBV18 to TRBJ2-5; 8 nucleotides align to TRBD1. The germline gives CDR1 KGHSH, CDR2 LQKENI. The CDR3 length is 14 residues. V lost 5 bases to trimming and J lost 5 bases; unmatched junction nucleotides: 7. The CDR3 is CASSKAGGTETQYF. The CDR3 DNA follows: TGTGCCAGCTCAAAGGCAGGGGGCACGGAGACCCAGTACTTC.

A single count supports this clone. The J gene is TRBJ2-1, the V gene TRBV4-2; 11 bases agree with TRBD1. Trimming cost V 4 bases and J 7 bases; bases outside gene matches: 9. The CDR3 runs to 16 residues. CDR1 is LGHNA, CDR2 YNFKEQ, per germline. The CDR3 is CASSPRGGTGGNEQFF. The DNA of the CDR3 is TGTGCCAGCAGCCCCAGGGGGGGGACAGGGGGGAATGAGCAGTTCTTC.

The J gene is TRBJ2-7, the V gene TRBV2; TRBD2 agrees at 7 bases. Trimming took 6 bases from V and 4 from J; bases not matched to a gene: 3. Germline CDR1 is SNHLY and CDR2 is FYNNEI. The CDR3 covers 12 residues. The CDR3 is CASRREGYEQYF. The CDR3 DNA reads as TGTGCCAGCAGGAGGGAGGGTTACGAGCAGTACTTC.

The V call is TRBV4-3, the J call TRBJ2-7; weak D call: TRBD2 (5 bases). The CDR3 loop spans 15 amino acids. Germline CDR1 and CDR2: LGHNA and YSLEER. Trimming cost V 1 base and J 2 bases, with 12 bases left between them. This CDR3 reads CASSQGFRGPYEQYF. CDR3 sequence (DNA): TGCGCCAGCAGCCAAGGGTTCAGAGGGCCCTACGAGCAGTACTTC.

This rearrangement joins TRBV14 to TRBJ2-7, with D uncertain. This CDR3 region has 15 residues. From germline, CDR1 is SGHDN and CDR2 FVKESK. With 1 base removed from V and 7 bases from J, the gap between germline ends came to 17 bases. The DNA of the CDR3 is TGTGCCAGCAGCCAAGGACTCACAAACCCCCGGGAGCAGTACTTC. Translated: CASSQGLTNPREQYF.

The gene calls are TRBV2 and TRBJ1-1, with 10 bases matching TRBD1. The germline V gene encodes CDR1 SNHLY and CDR2 FYNNEI. There are 14 residues in the CDR3. V trimming: 2 bases; J trimming: 4 bases; junction bases outside the gene matches: 1. The CDR3 loop is CASSEWTGGTEAFF. The DNA of the CDR3 is TGTGCCAGCAGTGAATGGACAGGGGGCACTGAAGCTTTCTTT.

The chain uses TRBV2 and TRBJ2-3; possibly TRBD2 for D (5 bases). V was pared by 7 bases and J by 4 bases, with 18 bases between. CDR3 length: 15 amino acids. Germline CDR1 reads SNHLY; CDR2 reads FYNNEI. As DNA, the CDR3 is TGTGCCAGCACCTCGGAGTTGGCGAGGGCAGATACGCAGTATTTT. Translated: CASTSELARADTQYF.

The genes are TRBV27 and TRBJ1-1; D unclear. Between the trimmed V and J ends, which lost 6 bases and 13 bases, there was a span of 18 bases. This CDR3 contains 12 residues. Per the germline V gene, CDR1 is MNHEY and CDR2 is SMNVEV (reference sequence). The CDR3 sequence is CASSTLSGRGFF. DNA of the CDR3: TGTGCCAGCAGCACCCTATCGGGGAGAGGTTTCTTT.

This chain links TRBV5-4 with TRBJ1-1; 8 bases are a match to TRBD1. Germline lookup yields CDR1 SGHNT and CDR2 YYREEE (reference sequence). V lost 0 bases and J lost 3; bases outside the gene matches: 13. CDR3 size: 18 residues. The DNA for the CDR3 is TGTGCCAGCAGCTTGGCCTCCCCAAACAGGGGGGGGGACACTGAAGCTTTCTTT. As protein: CASSLASPNRGGDTEAFF.

The V gene is TRBV6-4, the J gene TRBJ2-1; 8 nucleotides match TRBD2. Germline loops: CDR1 MRHNA, CDR2 SNTAGT. The junction had 10 bases not matched to a gene; V was cut back by 5 bases and J by 4 bases. The CDR3 loop spans 16 amino acids. The CDR3, as DNA: TGTGCCAGCAGTCCCTCAGCGGGGGCGGGTTACAATGAGCAGTTCTTC. Its protein product is CASSPSAGAGYNEQFF.

This clone has a single count. This rearrangement joins TRBV27 to TRBJ2-7, with 9 bases identical to TRBD2. J lost 2 bases, V lost 0 bases, and 2 bases had no gene match. Germline V gene sequence: CDR1 MNHEY, CDR2 SMNVEV (reference sequence). The CDR3 spans 15 residues. The CDR3 reads CASSLSTSGPYEQYF. The CDR3 region has the DNA TGTGCCAGCAGTTTATCAACTAGCGGGCCCTACGAGCAGTACTTC.

The chain combines TRBV12-1 with TRBJ2-7; no check of the table's D call, TRBD1, against the DNA was made. TRBV12-1 is shown as a pseudogene. The CDR3 contains 15 residues. The CDR3 region has the DNA TGTGCCAGCAGCCCGCGTAAGGACAGGGGCTACGAGCAGTACTTC. It specifies CASSPRKDRGYEQYF.

This chain links TRBV14 with TRBJ2-3; a possible D gene is TRBD1 (5 bases). This CDR3 is built from 14 residues. The V end lost 2 bases, the J end lost 4 bases, and 10 bases lay between the germline ends. Germline V gene sequence: CDR1 SGHDN, CDR2 FVKESK. CDR3 DNA: TGTGCCAGCAGCCAACATTTAGGGGCAGATACGCAGTATTTT. It encodes CASSQHLGADTQYF.

The rearrangement uses TRBV20-1 and TRBJ2-3; perhaps TRBD1 as D (6 bases). Germline loops: CDR1 DFQATT, CDR2 SNEGSKA (reference sequence). The CDR3 contains 14 residues. V lost 3 bases, J lost 0 bases, and 10 bases lay in between. The CDR3 sequence is CSASRGGSTDTQYF. The CDR3 region has the DNA TGCAGTGCTAGTCGAGGGGGTAGCACAGATACGCAGTATTTT.